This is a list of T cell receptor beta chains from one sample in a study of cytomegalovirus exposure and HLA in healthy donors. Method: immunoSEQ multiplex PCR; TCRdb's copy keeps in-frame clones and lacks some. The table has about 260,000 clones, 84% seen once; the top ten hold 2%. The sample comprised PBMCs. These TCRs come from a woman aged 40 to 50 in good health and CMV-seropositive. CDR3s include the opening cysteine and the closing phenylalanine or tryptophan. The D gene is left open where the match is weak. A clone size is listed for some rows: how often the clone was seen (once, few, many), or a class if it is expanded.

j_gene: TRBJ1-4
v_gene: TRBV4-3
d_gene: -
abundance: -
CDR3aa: CASSLTGHQEEKLFF
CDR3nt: TGCGCCAGCAGCCTAACAGGTCATCAGGAAGAAAAACTGTTTTTT

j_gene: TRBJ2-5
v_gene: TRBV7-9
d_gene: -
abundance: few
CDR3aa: CASSLVGVDWETQYF
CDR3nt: TGTGCCAGCAGCTTAGTAGGGGTAGATTGGGAGACCCAGTACTTC

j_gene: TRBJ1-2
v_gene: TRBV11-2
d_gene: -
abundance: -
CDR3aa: CASSLMTATSANYGYTF
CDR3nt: TGTGCCAGCAGCTTAATGACAGCTACCTCAGCTAACTATGGCTACACCTTC

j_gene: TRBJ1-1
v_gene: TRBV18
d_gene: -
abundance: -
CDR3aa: CASSPITAPTEAFF
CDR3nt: TGTGCCAGCTCACCGATTACAGCCCCCACTGAAGCTTTCTTT

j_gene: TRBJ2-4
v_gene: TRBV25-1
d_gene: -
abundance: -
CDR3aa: CASSDAKRNSQYF
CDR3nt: TGTGCCAGCAGCGACGCGAAAAGGAACAGTCAGTACTTC

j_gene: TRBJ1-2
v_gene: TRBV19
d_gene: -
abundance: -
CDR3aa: CASSRSSGYTF
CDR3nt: TGTGCCAGTAGCCGGAGTAGTGGCTACACCTTC

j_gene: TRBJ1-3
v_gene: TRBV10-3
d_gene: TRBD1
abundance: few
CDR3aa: CAISAGQVDSGNTIYF
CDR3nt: TGTGCCATCAGTGCCGGACAGGTCGACTCTGGAAACACCATATATTTT

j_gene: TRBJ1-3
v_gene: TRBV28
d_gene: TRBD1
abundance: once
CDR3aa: CASSPWGQLLGNTIYF
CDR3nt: TGTGCCAGCAGCCCATGGGGACAGCTACTTGGAAACACCATATATTTT

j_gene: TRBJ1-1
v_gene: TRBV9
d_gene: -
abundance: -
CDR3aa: CASSAGGNTEAFF
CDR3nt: TGTGCCAGCAGCGCCGGAGGGAACACTGAAGCTTTCTTT

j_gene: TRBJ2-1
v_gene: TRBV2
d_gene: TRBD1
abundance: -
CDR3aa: CAMRADRDLEQFF
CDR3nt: TGTGCCATGCGTGCGGACAGGGATCTTGAGCAGTTCTTC

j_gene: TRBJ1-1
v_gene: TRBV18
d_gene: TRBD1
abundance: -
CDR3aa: CASSPDRLNTEAFF
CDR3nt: TGTGCCAGCTCACCGGACAGGCTTAACACTGAAGCTTTCTTT

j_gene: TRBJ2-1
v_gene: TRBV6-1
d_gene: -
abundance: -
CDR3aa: CASSEMDRYNEQFF
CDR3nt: TGTGCCAGCAGTGAAATGGACAGATACAATGAGCAGTTCTTC

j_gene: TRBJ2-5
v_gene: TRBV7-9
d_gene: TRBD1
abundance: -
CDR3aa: CSSSFPGTAYQETQYF
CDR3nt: TGTTCCAGCAGCTTTCCCGGGACAGCTTACCAAGAGACCCAGTACTTC

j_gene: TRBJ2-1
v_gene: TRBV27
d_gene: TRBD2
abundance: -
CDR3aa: CASSLLDSGRLNEQFF
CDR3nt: TGTGCCAGCAGTTTATTAGATAGCGGGAGGTTGAATGAGCAGTTCTTC

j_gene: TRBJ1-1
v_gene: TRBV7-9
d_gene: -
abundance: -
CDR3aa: CASSLGTAGATEAFF
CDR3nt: TGTGCCAGCAGCTTAGGGACGGCAGGGGCCACTGAAGCTTTCTTT

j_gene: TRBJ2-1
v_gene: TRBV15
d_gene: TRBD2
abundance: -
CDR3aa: CATSRDRRSGRAGEQFF
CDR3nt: TGTGCCACCAGCAGAGATCGTCGGAGCGGGAGGGCCGGGGAGCAGTTCTTC

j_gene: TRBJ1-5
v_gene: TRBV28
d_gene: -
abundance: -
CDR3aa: CATSGNQPQHF
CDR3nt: TGTGCCACTTCGGGAAATCAGCCCCAGCATTTT

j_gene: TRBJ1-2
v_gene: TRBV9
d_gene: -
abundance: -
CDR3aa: CASSVGGANYGYTF
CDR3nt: TGTGCCAGCAGCGTAGGGGGAGCCAACTATGGCTACACCTTC

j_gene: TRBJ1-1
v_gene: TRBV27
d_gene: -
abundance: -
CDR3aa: CASSLMAGATEAFF
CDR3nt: TGTGCCAGCAGTTTAATGGCAGGGGCCACTGAAGCTTTCTTT

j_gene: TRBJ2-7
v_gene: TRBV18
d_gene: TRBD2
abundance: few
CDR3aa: CASSPRLAGVGYEQYF
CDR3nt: TGTGCCAGCTCACCGAGACTAGCGGGAGTAGGGTACGAGCAGTACTTC

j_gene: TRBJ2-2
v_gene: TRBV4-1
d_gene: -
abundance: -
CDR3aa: CASSQDPRGELFF
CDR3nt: TGCGCCAGCAGCCAAGACCCCCGAGGAGAGCTGTTTTTT

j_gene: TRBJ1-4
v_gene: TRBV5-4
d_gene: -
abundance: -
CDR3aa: CASSLGQGGEKLFF
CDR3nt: TGTGCCAGCAGCTTGGGGCAGGGAGGTGAAAAACTGTTTTTT

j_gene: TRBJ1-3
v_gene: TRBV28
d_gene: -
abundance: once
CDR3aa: CASPPSGGSLFDTIYF
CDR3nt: TGTGCCAGCCCTCCTAGCGGGGGCTCCTTATTTGACACCATATATTTT

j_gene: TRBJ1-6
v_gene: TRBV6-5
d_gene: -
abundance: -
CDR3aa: CASSSSQTASNSPLHF
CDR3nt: TGTGCCAGCAGTTCATCTCAGACAGCCTCCAATTCACCCCTCCACTTT

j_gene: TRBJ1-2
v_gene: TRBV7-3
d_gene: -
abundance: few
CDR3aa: CASSPSGSLYGYTF
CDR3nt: TGTGCCAGCAGCCCCTCGGGGAGCCTGTATGGCTACACCTTC

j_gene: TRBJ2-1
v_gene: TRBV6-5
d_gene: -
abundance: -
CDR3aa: CASSLSRGVYEQFF
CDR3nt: TGTGCCAGCAGCCTCTCCAGGGGAGTTTATGAGCAGTTCTTC

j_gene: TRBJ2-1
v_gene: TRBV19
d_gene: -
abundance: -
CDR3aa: CASSILQGSYNEQFF
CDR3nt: TGTGCCAGTAGTATCCTACAGGGATCCTACAATGAGCAGTTCTTC

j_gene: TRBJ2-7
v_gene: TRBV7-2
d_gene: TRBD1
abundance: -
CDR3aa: CASSLSGTGGYEQYF
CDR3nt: TGTGCCAGCAGCTTAAGTGGGACAGGGGGCTACGAGCAGTACTTC

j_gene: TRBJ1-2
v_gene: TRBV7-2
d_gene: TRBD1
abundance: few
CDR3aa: CASSSQGIYGYTF
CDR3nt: TGTGCCAGCAGCTCACAGGGGATCTATGGCTACACCTTC

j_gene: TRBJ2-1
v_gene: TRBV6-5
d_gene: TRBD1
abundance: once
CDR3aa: CASSYLTGTGRDEQFF
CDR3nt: TGTGCCAGCAGTTACCTAACCGGGACAGGGCGGGATGAGCAGTTCTTC

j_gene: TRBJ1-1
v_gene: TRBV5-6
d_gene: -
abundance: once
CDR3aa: CASSPLGVTPEAFF
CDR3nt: TGTGCCAGCAGCCCGCTAGGAGTGACGCCTGAAGCTTTCTTT

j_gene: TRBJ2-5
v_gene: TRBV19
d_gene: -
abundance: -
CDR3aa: CASSPSGTNQETQYF
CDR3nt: TGTGCCAGTAGTCCCTCGGGGACAAACCAAGAGACCCAGTACTTC

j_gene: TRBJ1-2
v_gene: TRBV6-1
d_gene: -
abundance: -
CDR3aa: CASSAESGIRSNYGYTF
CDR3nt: TGTGCCAGCAGTGCGGAGTCGGGTATACGCTCTAACTATGGCTACACCTTC

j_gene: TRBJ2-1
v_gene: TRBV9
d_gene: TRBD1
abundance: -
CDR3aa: CASSPRQGSSCNEQFF
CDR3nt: TGTGCCAGCAGCCCCAGACAGGGGAGCTCCTGCAATGAGCAGTTCTTC

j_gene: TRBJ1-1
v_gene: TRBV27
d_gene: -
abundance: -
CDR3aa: CASSSGVEAFF
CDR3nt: TGTGCCAGCAGTTCGGGGGTAGAAGCTTTCTTT

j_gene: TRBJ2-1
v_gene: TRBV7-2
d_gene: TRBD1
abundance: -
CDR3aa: CASTPDRASYNEQFF
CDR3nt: TGTGCCAGCACCCCGGACAGGGCCTCCTACAATGAGCAGTTCTTC

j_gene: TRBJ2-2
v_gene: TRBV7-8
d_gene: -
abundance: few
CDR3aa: CASSSMGRRYPNTGELFF
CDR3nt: TGTGCCAGCAGCTCAATGGGCCGACGGTACCCGAACACCGGGGAGCTGTTTTTT